Listed below are T cell receptor beta chains from one sample, sequenced in a study of cytomegalovirus exposure and HLA in healthy donors. Clones were sequenced by immunoSEQ multiplex PCR, and TCRdb holds only the in-frame ones, with some missing. The sample comprises 85,000 to 100,000 clones, under 80% of which are singletons, and about 7% rests with the top ten. Sequenced: PBMCs. All receptors come from a middle-aged man in good health and CMV-seropositive. Both conserved end residues are part of each CDR3. The D gene is left open where the match is weak. Part of the rows lack a size; the others show once, few, many or a class for expanded clones.

-	TRBV5-1	TRBJ2-7	few	TGCGCCAGCAGCTCCTTCGCCGGGGTTTCCTACGAGCAGTACTTC	CASSSFAGVSYEQYF
-	TRBV18	TRBJ2-2	-	TGTGCCAGCTCACCACCTCAGAACACCGGGGAGCTGTTTTTT	CASSPPQNTGELFF
TRBD1	TRBV6-6	TRBJ1-4	-	TGTGCCAGCAGTTCCGGGACAGGGGGTCGAGGCGAAAAACTGTTTTTT	CASSSGTGGRGEKLFF
-	TRBV12-1	TRBJ2-2	-	TGTGCCAGCAGCTTTGCGACAGCGGGCACCGGGGAGCTGTTTTTT	CASSFATAGTGELFF
-	TRBV11-3	TRBJ2-7	-	TGTGCCAGCAGCTGGGGCTTTGACGAGCAGTACTTC	CASSWGFDEQYF
-	TRBV6-1	TRBJ1-2	once	TGTGCCAGCAGTGAACGAGGGCGCAAAGGTGGCTACACCTTC	CASSERGRKGGYTF
TRBD1	TRBV9	TRBJ2-7	few	TGTGCCAGCAGCGCCGGACAGGCCTACGAGCAGTACTTC	CASSAGQAYEQYF
TRBD2	TRBV15	TRBJ2-1	-	TGTGCCACCAGCAGACAACTAGCGGGAGGGGATAATGAGCAGTTCTTC	CATSRQLAGGDNEQFF
-	TRBV5-6	TRBJ2-7	-	TGTGCCAGCAGCTTCAGCCCTTCGGAGCTCAAAAGAGGGGAGCAGTACTTC	CASSFSPSELKRGEQYF
-	TRBV28	TRBJ2-2	-	TGTGCCAGCGGCACCCCTTCGGGCGGGGAGCTGTTTTTT	CASGTPSGGELFF
TRBD1	TRBV5-1	TRBJ1-1	-	TGCGCCAGCAGCTTGCGGACAGGGGGGAACACTGAAGCTTTCTTT	CASSLRTGGNTEAFF
TRBD1	TRBV7-9	TRBJ1-2	-	TGTGCCAGCAGCTTAGGGACAGGCTTCTATGGCTACACCTTC	CASSLGTGFYGYTF
TRBD2	TRBV5-1	TRBJ2-5	-	TGCGCCAGCAGGTCGGTCCCTAGCGGCCAAGAGACCCAGTACTTC	CASRSVPSGQETQYF
-	TRBV10-3	TRBJ2-1	few	TGTGCCATCAGTGAGATAGCGAGAGAGCAGTTCTTC	CAISEIAREQFF
-	TRBV12-2	TRBJ1-2	few	TGTGCAAGTCGTATGGACAGCCACCATGGCTACACCTTC	CASRMDSHHGYTF
-	TRBV11-1	TRBJ2-7	-	TGTGCCAGCAGCCCACTTCGAAGAGGAGCCTACGAGCAGTACTTC	CASSPLRRGAYEQYF
TRBD1	TRBV18	TRBJ2-7	few	TGTGCCAGCTCAGCCCGAGCGTCCGGGACAGGGGGCTACGAGCAGTACTTC	CASSARASGTGGYEQYF
TRBD1	TRBV28	TRBJ1-6	-	TGTGCCAGCAGTTTATGGTCACAGGGGGGGACCTCCTATAATTCACCCCTCCACTTT	CASSLWSQGGTSYNSPLHF
-	TRBV7-2	TRBJ2-7	once	TGTGCCAGCAGCCAGGCCCATTACGAGCAGTACTTC	CASSQAHYEQYF
-	TRBV7-2	TRBJ2-1	-	TGTGCCAGCTCGGGGGCGGGGGCCCCCTACAATGAGCAGTTCTTC	CASSGAGAPYNEQFF
-	TRBV7-9	TRBJ1-1	-	TGTGCCAGCAGCTTAGAGGAGGCCACTGAAGCTTTCTTT	CASSLEEATEAFF
-	TRBV18	TRBJ2-7	-	TGTGCCAGCTCACTCGCCTTGACAGGCTCAGTCTACGAGCAGTACTTC	CASSLALTGSVYEQYF
-	TRBV4-1	TRBJ1-1	-	TGCGCCAGCAGCCAAGATCAAAGGGGGGAGGGTTTCTTT	CASSQDQRGEGFF
TRBD2	TRBV5-4	TRBJ2-5	-	TGTGCCAGCAGCTTGGCGCCAGCGGGGGCCCAAGAGACCCAGTACTTC	CASSLAPAGAQETQYF
-	TRBV5-4	TRBJ2-2	-	TGTGCCAGCAGCTTAAAGGCGGACACCGGGGAGCTGTTTTTT	CASSLKADTGELFF